This T cell receptor beta chain appears in the sequencing data of a study of T cells in Graves' hyperthyroidism and ophthalmopathy. Study-wide context: Specimen type is peripheral blood, collected at initial diagnosis prior to any treatment.

This clonotype has ten or more counts. What it binds is unknown. The patients, who ranged from 18 to 65 in age, presented with newly diagnosed hyperthyroidism lasting under 2 months. General study points: The model's output predicted ophthalmopathy at a median of about 6.5 months prior to onset. Also found in blood were most expanded thyroid clonotypes above 0.001.

The CDR3 is 16 amino acids. Germline-derived CDR1 and CDR2 are LGHDT and YNNKEL (reference sequence). The V gene end was trimmed by 4 bases and the J gene end by 4 bases; junction bases not matched to a gene: 9. Amplified TCR beta CDR3 regions derived from RNA transcripts. With the HTBI primer set, the TCR CDR3 went through a first round of RT-PCR. TCRdb itself ran the multiplex PCR reads through MiXCR, one entry per CDR3 protein. The sample includes hundreds of thousands of distinct CDR3 sequences, around a sixth of them seen just once. This TCR was recovered from a woman younger than 30 with Graves' hyperthyroidism that later progressed to Graves' ophthalmopathy. The gene calls are TRBV3-1 and TRBJ1-1; TRBD1 aligns across 10 bases. Source material: blood. CDR3 sequence: CASSLSDRGRGTEAFF. The CDR3 coding sequence is TGTGCCAGCAGCCTTAGCGACAGGGGGCGCGGCACTGAAGCTTTCTTT.